This T cell receptor beta chain was found in a study of neoadjuvant anti-PD-1 for oral cavity cancer. Study-wide context: Around day 43, patients without progression received a fourth nivolumab dose before surgery.

The data were produced by immunoSEQ multiplex PCR, yet TCRdb's version contains in-frame clones alone and is incomplete. The sample carries 7,000 to 9,000 clones, over 50% recorded once. Turning to this clone: What it recognizes is unknown.

Study-wide results and limits: Higher pretreatment blood Treg/Th17 ratios correlated with higher pretreatment blood and lower post-treatment tumor TCRbeta clonality.

Germline V lookup: CDR1 LNHDA, CDR2 SQIVND (reference sequence). V was clipped by 6 bases and J by 6 bases; unmatched bases: 16. There are 17 residues in the CDR3. Cohort: HPV-negative, locally advanced oral cavity squamous cell carcinoma patients. The chain combines TRBV19 with TRBJ1-2; TRBD1 matches 10 bases. Specimen: tumor tissue, collected before nivolumab (anti-PD-1) treatment. The TCR was taken from a person aged 35 to 85 with oral cavity squamous cell carcinoma. DNA of the CDR3: TGTGCCAGTAGCCGGACAGGGGGACGACTCGGGGCACATGGCTACACCTTC. As protein: CASSRTGGRLGAHGYTF. The variable domain in full, with the rest retrieved from reference TRBV19 and TRBJ1-2, is DGGITQSPKYLFRKEGQNVTLSCEQNLNHDAMYWYRQDPGQGLRLIYYSQIVNDFQKGDIAEGYSVSREKKESFPLTVTSAQKNPTAFYLCASSRTGGRLGAHGYTFGSGTRLTVV.